This T cell receptor beta chain was observed in a study of T cell responses to AZD1222 COVID-19 vaccine. Study-wide background: Both about-4-week and about-12-week second-dose recipients were combined.

This CDR3 region has 12 residues. With 4 bases removed from V and 7 bases from J, the gap between germline ends came to 8 bases. Overall study results and limits: The CD4 TCRs associated with vaccination extended across spike and predominated at 160-218 and 743-854. All repertoire sampling was performed exclusively after the peak T cell response. The donor cohort was predominantly white British with a female majority, and clonal diversity may have been underestimated.

Data came from immunoSEQ multiplex PCR; TCRdb stores just in-frame clones and leaves some out. The sample contains fewer than 55,000 clones, over 80% of which appear only once. On this clone: Its specificity is not known.

The sequencing used peripheral blood, collected on day 0 of AZD1222 vaccination. V usage is TRBV12-3 or TRBV12-4 and J usage is TRBJ2-1; D is undetermined. This receptor was identified in an adult in good health. The CDR3 sequence is CASSYSGNEQFF. The CDR3 coding sequence is TGTGCCAGCAGTTATTCTGGTAATGAGCAGTTCTTC.